This T cell receptor (beta chain) derives from a study of T cell clusters in autoimmune cytopenias. Study conclusions and caveats: Clustering suggested that physiological T cell clusters were missing in primary autoimmune cytopenia patients.

The CDR3 runs to 14 residues. Germline CDR1 is LNHDA and CDR2 is SQIVND (reference sequence). TRB was amplified by touch-down multiplex PCR, primer pools A and B combined. Reprocessing the multiplex PCR reads, TCRdb reports a single entry for every CDR3 protein and omits DNA. Here the sample table reports under 2,500 distinct CDR3 sequences. TRB amplification used around 270 ng of peripheral blood genomic DNA. This clonotype is medium-sized (0.01 to 0.1%) by frequency. The antigen remains unidentified. The sequenced sample consisted of peripheral blood. V and J are TRBV19 and TRBJ1-1. The clonotype comes from a human donor with an autoimmune cytopenia or autoimmune hepatitis (not recorded which). The CDR3 sequence: CASSIVTMNTEAFF.